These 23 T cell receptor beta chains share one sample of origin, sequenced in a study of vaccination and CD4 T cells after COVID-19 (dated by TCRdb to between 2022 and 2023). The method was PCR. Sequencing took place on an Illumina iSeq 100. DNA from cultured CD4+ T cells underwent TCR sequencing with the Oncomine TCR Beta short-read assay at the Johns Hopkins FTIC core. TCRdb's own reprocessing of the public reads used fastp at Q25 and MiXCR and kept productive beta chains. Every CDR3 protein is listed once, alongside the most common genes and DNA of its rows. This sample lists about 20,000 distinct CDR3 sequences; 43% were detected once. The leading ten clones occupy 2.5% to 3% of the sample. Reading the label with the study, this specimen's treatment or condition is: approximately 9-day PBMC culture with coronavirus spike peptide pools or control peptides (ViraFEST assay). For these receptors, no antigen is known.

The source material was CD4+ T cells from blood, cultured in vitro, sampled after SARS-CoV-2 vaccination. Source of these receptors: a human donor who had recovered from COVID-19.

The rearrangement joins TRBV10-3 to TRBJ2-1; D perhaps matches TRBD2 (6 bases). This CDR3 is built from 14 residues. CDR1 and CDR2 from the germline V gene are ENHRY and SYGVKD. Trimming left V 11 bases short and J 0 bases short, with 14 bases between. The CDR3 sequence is CASRDGSSYNEQFF. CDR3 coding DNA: TGTGCCTCCCGTGACGGGAGCTCCTACAATGAGCAGTTCTTC.

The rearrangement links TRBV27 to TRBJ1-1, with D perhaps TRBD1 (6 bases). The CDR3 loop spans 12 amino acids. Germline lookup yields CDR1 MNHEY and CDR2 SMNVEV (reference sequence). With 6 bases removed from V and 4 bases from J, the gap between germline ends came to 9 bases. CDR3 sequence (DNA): TGTGCCAGCAGCAGGGGTGGCACTGAAGCTTTCTTT. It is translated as CASSRGGTEAFF.

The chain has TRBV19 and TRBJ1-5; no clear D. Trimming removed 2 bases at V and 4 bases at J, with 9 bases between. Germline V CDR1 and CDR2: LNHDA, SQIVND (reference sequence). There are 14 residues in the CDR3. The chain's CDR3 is CASSISPGNQPQHF. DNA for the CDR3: TGTGCCAGTAGTATAAGCCCTGGGAATCAGCCCCAGCATTTT.

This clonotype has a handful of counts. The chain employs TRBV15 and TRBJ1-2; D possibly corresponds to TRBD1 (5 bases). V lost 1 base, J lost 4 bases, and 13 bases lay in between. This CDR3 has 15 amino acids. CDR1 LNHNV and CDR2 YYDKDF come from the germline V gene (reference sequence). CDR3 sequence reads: CATSRAGGNSYGYTF. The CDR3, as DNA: TGTGCCACCAGCAGAGCCGGGGGGAATAGCTATGGCTACACCTTC. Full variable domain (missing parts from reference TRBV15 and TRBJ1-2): DAMVIQNPRYQVTQFGKPVTLSCSQTLNHNVMYWYQQKSSQAPKLLFHYYDKDFNNEADTPDNFQSRRPNTSFCFLDIRSPGLGDTAMYLCATSRAGGNSYGYTFGSGTRLTVV.

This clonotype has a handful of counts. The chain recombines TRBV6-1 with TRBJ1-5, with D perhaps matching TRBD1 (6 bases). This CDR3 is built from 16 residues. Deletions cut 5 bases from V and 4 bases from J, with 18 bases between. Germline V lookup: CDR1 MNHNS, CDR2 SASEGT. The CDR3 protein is CASSRHGGDGNQPQHF. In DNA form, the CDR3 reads TGTGCCAGCAGTCGGCATGGGGGCGACGGGAATCAGCCCCAGCATTTT.

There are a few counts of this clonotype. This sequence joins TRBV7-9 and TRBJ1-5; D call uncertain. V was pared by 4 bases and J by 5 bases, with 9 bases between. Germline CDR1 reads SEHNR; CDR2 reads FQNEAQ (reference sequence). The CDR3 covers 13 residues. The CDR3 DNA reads TGTGCCAGCAGCTACGCGGGCGATCAGCCCCAGCATTTT. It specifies CASSYAGDQPQHF.

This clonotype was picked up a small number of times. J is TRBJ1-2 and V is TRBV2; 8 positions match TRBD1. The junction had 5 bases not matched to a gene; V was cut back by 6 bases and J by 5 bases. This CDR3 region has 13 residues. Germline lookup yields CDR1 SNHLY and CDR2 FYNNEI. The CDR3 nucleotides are TGTGCCAGCAGCTACGGACAGGGTTATGGCTACACCTTC. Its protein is CASSYGQGYGYTF.

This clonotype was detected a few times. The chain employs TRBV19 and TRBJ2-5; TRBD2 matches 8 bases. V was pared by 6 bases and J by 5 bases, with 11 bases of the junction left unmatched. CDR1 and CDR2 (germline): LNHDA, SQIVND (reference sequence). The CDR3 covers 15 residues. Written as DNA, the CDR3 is TGTGCCAGTAGCCCGTCGGGGGGGCGCCGGGAGACCCAGTACTTC. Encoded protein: CASSPSGGRRETQYF.

DNA of the CDR3: TGCAGTGCTAGAGATCTAAGCGGGAGGGCGGGGAGGAATGAGCAGTTCTTC. It is translated as CSARDLSGRAGRNEQFF. The V gene is TRBV20-1, the J gene TRBJ2-1; 10 nucleotides align to TRBD2. CDR3 length equals 17 residues. V shed 0 bases, J shed 7 bases, and the junction held 12 bases outside the gene matches. Germline V CDR1 and CDR2: DFQATT, SNEGSKA (reference sequence).

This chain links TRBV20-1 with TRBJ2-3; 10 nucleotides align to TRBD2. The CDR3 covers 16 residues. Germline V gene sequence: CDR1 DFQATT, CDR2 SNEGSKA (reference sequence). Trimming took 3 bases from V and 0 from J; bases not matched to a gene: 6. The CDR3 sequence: CSASPLAGGSTDTQYF. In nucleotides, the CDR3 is TGCAGTGCTAGTCCCTTAGCGGGGGGCAGCACAGATACGCAGTATTTT.

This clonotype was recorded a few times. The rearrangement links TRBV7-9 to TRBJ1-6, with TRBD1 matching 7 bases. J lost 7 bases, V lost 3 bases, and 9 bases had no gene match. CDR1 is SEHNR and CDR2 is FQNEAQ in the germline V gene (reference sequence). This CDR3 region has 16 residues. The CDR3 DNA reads TGTGCCAGCAGCTTCGAACTACCAGGGGGGAATTCACCCCTCCACTTT. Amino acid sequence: CASSFELPGGNSPLHF.

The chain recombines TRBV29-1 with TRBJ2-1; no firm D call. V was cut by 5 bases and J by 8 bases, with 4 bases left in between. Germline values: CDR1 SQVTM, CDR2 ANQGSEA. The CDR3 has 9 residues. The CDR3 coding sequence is TGCAGCGTTCACGATGAGCAGTTCTTC. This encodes CSVHDEQFF.

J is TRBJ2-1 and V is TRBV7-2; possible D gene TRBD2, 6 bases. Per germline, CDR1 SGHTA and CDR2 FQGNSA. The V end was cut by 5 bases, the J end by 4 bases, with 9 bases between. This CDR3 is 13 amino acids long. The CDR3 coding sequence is TGTGCCAGCAGCCCGGACTATTACAATGAGCAGTTCTTC. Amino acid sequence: CASSPDYYNEQFF.

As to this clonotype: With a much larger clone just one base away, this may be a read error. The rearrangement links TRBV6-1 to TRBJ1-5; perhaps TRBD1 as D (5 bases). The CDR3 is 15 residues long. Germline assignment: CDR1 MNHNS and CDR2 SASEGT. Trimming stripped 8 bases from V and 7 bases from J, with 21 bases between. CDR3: CASGRIRGDGQPQHF. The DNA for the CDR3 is TGTGCCAGCGGGCGGATACGGGGCGATGGGCAGCCCCAGCATTTT.

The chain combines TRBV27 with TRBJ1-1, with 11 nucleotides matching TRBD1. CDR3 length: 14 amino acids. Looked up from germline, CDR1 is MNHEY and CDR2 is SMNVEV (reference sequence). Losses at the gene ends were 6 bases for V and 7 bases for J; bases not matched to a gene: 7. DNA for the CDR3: TGTGCCAGCAGGGACCCTGGGACAGGGGGTGAAGCTTTCTTT. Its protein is CASRDPGTGGEAFF.

The CDR3 nucleotides are TGTGCCTGGAGGCCTAGCACCGGGGAGCTGTTTTTT. The encoded protein is CAWRPSTGELFF. This chain uses TRBV30 with TRBJ2-2, with no clear D. This CDR3 is 12 amino acids long. V lost 3 bases, J lost 4 bases, and 6 bases lay in between. Germline V CDR1 and CDR2: GTSNPN, SVGIG (reference sequence).

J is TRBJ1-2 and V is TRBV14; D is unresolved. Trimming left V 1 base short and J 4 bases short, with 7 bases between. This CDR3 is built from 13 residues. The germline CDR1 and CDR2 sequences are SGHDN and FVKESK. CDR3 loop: CASSQGIGYGYTF. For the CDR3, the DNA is TGTGCCAGCAGCCAAGGGATCGGCTATGGCTACACCTTC.

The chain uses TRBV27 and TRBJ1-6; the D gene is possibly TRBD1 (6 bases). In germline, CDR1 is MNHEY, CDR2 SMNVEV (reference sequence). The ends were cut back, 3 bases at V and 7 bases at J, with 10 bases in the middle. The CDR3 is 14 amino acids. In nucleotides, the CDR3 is TGTGCCAGCAGTTTTAGAGGGGGGAATTCACCCCTCCACTTT. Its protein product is CASSFRGGNSPLHF.

The CDR3 spells CASSLFLAGETDTQYF. The CDR3 DNA is TGTGCCAGCAGCTTGTTCCTAGCGGGAGAAACAGATACGCAGTATTTT. The chain has TRBV11-3 and TRBJ2-3; 10 positions match TRBD2. Trimming at V came to 3 bases and at J to 3 bases, leaving 6 bases not matched to a gene. CDR1 and CDR2 from the germline V gene are SGHNT and YENEEA. This CDR3 is built from 16 residues.

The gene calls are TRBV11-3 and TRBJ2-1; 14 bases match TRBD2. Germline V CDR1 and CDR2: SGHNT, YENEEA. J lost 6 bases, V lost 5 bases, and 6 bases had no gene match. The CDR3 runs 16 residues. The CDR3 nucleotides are TGTGCCAGCAGCGCCGCAGGGACTAGCGGGAGCAATGAGCAGTTCTTC. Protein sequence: CASSAAGTSGSNEQFF.

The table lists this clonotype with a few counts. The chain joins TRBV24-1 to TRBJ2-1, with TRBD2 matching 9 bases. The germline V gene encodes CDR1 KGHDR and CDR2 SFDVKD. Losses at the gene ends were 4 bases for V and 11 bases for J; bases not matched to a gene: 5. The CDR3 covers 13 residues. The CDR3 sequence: CATSDPLAGKQFF. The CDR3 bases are TGTGCCACCAGTGACCCACTAGCGGGTAAGCAGTTCTTC.

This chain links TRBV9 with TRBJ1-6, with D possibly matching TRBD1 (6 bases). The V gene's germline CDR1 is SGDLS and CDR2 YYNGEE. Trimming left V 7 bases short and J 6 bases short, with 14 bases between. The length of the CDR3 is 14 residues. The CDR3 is CASERGGGNSPLHF. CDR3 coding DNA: TGTGCCAGCGAACGAGGGGGGGGTAATTCACCCCTCCACTTT.

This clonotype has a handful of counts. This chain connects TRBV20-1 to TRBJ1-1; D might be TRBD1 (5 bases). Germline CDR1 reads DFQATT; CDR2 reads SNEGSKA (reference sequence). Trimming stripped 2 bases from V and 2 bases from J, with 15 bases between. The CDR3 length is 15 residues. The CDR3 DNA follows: TGCAGTGCTAGACCTCGAACAGGTACCAACACTGAAGCTTTCTTT. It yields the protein CSARPRTGTNTEAFF.